This T cell receptor beta chain was captured in a study of T-cell memory formation after mild COVID-19. Regarding this clonotype: Its antigen is not identified.

This CDR3 is built from 14 residues. Trimming took off 0 bases at V and 6 bases at J, with 8 bases between the two ends. Looked up from germline, CDR1 is KGHDR and CDR2 is SFDVKD. Whole-study results and caveats: The SARS-CoV-2 specificity of second-wave clones reaching peak at day 37 remained unverified. Pre-infection memory carried some responding clones, suggesting that cross-reactive memory joined.

TCRdb re-derived calls from the 5' RACE reads in MiXCR, one entry per CDR3 protein. The sample has around 530,000 distinct CDR3 sequences, 20% to 25% seen once. Sequencing was carried out using PBMCs or a T cell subset sorted from them (not recorded which). The chain couples TRBV24-1 to TRBJ2-1; possibly TRBD2 for D (5 bases). The TCR originated in an adult woman who had mild COVID-19 (a few samples of this study predate the infection). Cell type and time point are not known. The DNA for the CDR3 is TGTGCCACCAGTGATTTGTCTAGCCCCAATGAGCAGTTCTTC. Translated: CATSDLSSPNEQFF.